Shown below are 29 T cell receptor beta chains from a single sample sequenced in a study of cytomegalovirus exposure and HLA in healthy donors. The PCR employed 60 Vbeta primers together with 13 Jbeta primers. The data were produced by immunoSEQ multiplex PCR, yet TCRdb's version contains in-frame clones alone and is incomplete. The data hold some 220,000 clones, with more than 85% observed a single time. The sequencing sample was made of PBMCs. The receptors here all came from a woman aged 18-35 years in good health and CMV-seronegative.

This clone has only one observation. J is TRBJ2-7 and V is TRBV4-2; TRBD1 matches 8 bases. CDR3 size: 15 residues. The germline CDR1 and CDR2 sequences are LGHNA and YNFKEQ. V lost 3 bases, J lost 4 bases, and 8 bases stayed unmatched. Written as DNA, the CDR3 is TGTGCCAGCAGCCAGCCGGGACAGGAGTCTTACGAGCAGTACTTC. Its translation is CASSQPGQESYEQYF.

The chain has TRBV18 and TRBJ2-1; 11 bases map to TRBD2. The CDR3 consists of 15 residues. Trimming cost V 1 base and J 5 bases; bases outside gene matches: 1. CDR1 is KGHSH and CDR2 is LQKENI in the germline V gene. CDR3 amino acids: CASSPQTSGNNEQFF. The CDR3 coding sequence is TGTGCCAGCTCACCACAGACTAGCGGGAACAATGAGCAGTTCTTC.

The chain recombines TRBV30 with TRBJ2-1, with 11 bases fitting TRBD1. The V gene's germline CDR1 is GTSNPN and CDR2 SVGIG (reference sequence). The CDR3 totals 16 residues. The junction had 6 bases not matched to a gene; V was cut back by 5 bases and J by 0 bases. The CDR3 protein is CAWGQGAPNSYNEQFF. CDR3 in DNA: TGTGCCTGGGGACAGGGGGCCCCCAACTCCTACAATGAGCAGTTCTTC.

The J gene is TRBJ2-3, the V gene TRBV27, with 11 bases matching TRBD2. Per germline, CDR1 MNHEY and CDR2 SMNVEV (reference sequence). This CDR3 spans 15 amino acids. V shed 4 bases, J shed 11 bases, and the junction held 11 bases outside the gene matches. This chain's CDR3 is CASSSLTSGEVMQYF. The CDR3 DNA follows: TGTGCCAGCAGTTCCTTGACTAGCGGGGAGGTGATGCAGTATTTT.

This chain joins TRBV5-1 and TRBJ2-3, with D possibly TRBD1 on 5 matching bases. V was trimmed by 0 bases and J by 0 bases, leaving 11 bases between them. The CDR3 sequence is 16 residues long. Germline CDR1 and CDR2: SGHRS and YFSETQ. The CDR3 region is CASSLGAYRSTDTQYF. In DNA, the CDR3 is TGCGCCAGCAGCTTGGGGGCTTACAGGAGCACAGATACGCAGTATTTT.

V and J are TRBV28 and TRBJ2-2; 10 nucleotides align to TRBD1. J lost 0 bases, V lost 6 bases, and 13 bases had no gene match. Germline V gene lookup returns CDR1 MDHEN and CDR2 SYDVKM. The CDR3 has 19 residues. The chain's CDR3 is CASSPTPGDRGTNTGELFF. As DNA, the CDR3 is TGTGCCAGCAGCCCCACCCCAGGGGACAGGGGAACGAACACCGGGGAGCTGTTTTTT.

V and J are TRBV6-9 and TRBJ2-1; unclear D gene. This CDR3 is built from 9 residues. V lost 8 bases and J lost 7, with 3 bases in between. In germline, CDR1 is MNHGY, CDR2 SVAAGI. In nucleotides, the CDR3 is TGTGCCAGCCAAAATGAGCAGTTCTTC. Its protein is CASQNEQFF.

The V and J genes are TRBV6-5 and TRBJ1-2; D unclear. The CDR3 contains 16 residues. Per the germline V gene, CDR1 is MNHEY and CDR2 is SVGAGI. The ends were cut back, 0 bases at V and 0 bases at J, with 11 bases in the middle. CDR3 DNA sequence: TGTGCCAGCAGTTACTCAGGAGGGTTTACTAACTATGGCTACACCTTC. Translated, it gives CASSYSGGFTNYGYTF.

The V call is TRBV19, the J call TRBJ2-7; D perhaps matches TRBD1 (6 bases). This CDR3 contains 16 residues. Trimming removed 5 bases from V and 1 base from J, with 18 bases in between. The germline V gene has CDR1 LNHDA and CDR2 SQIVND (reference sequence). The CDR3 region is CASSSDGTGSSYEQYF. Written as DNA, the CDR3 is TGTGCCAGTAGTTCGGACGGCACAGGGAGTTCCTACGAGCAGTACTTC.

The chain combines TRBV6-1 with TRBJ1-1; a weak D match, TRBD1 (5 bases). CDR1 and CDR2 (germline): MNHNS, SASEGT. V shed 1 base and J shed 8 bases, with 11 bases lying between them. This CDR3 comprises 13 residues. CDR3 in amino acids: CASSEDPRGEAFF. The CDR3 DNA follows: TGTGCCAGCAGTGAAGATCCTCGGGGGGAAGCTTTCTTT.

This chain uses TRBV6-5 with TRBJ1-3, with TRBD1 matching 7 bases. This CDR3 contains 15 residues. Trimming cost V 5 bases and J 2 bases; bases outside gene matches: 6. Germline CDR1 reads MNHEY; CDR2 reads SVGAGI. The CDR3 DNA reads TGTGCCAGCAGTCTGGACAGGTTCCCTGGAAACACCATATATTTT. Its protein is CASSLDRFPGNTIYF.

The chain joins TRBV11-3 to TRBJ2-5; D might be TRBD1 (5 bases). This CDR3 has 14 residues. V shed 1 base and J shed 3 bases, with 9 bases lying between them. The germline CDR1 and CDR2 sequences are SGHNT and YENEEA. This CDR3 is CASSLGVGEETQYF. CDR3 nucleotides: TGTGCCAGCAGCTTAGGGGTAGGGGAAGAGACCCAGTACTTC. Using reference TRBV11-3 and TRBJ2-5 for the parts outside the CDR3, the full variable domain is EAGVVQSPRYKIIEKKQPVAFWCNPISGHNTLYWYLQNLGQGPELLIRYENEEAVDDSQLPKDRFSAERLKGVDSTLKIQPAELGDSAVYLCASSLGVGEETQYFGPGTRLLVL.

This clone was seen only once. The chain has TRBV7-6 and TRBJ1-6, with TRBD1 matching over 7 bases. Germline CDR1 SGHVS, CDR2 FNYEAQ. This CDR3 is 15 amino acids long. J gave up 8 bases and V 6 bases, and 10 bases lay outside the gene matches. CDR3 amino acids: CASRRDRGMDSPLHF. In DNA form, the CDR3 reads TGTGCCAGCAGACGGGACAGAGGTATGGATTCACCCCTCCACTTT.

This clone was seen a single time. The chain links TRBV7-9 to TRBJ2-1; the match to TRBD2 covers 15 bases. CDR1 and CDR2 (germline): SEHNR, FQNEAQ (reference sequence). The CDR3 runs 18 residues. The V segment lost 2 bases and the J segment 7 bases; nucleotides outside the gene matches: 9. The CDR3 bases are TGTGCCAGCAGCTTATGGGGAAGTGGGACTAGCGGGAGGAATGAGCAGTTCTTC. Translated, it gives CASSLWGSGTSGRNEQFF.

The chain combines TRBV10-2 with TRBJ1-1, with 8 bases identical to TRBD1. CDR1 WSHSY and CDR2 SAAADI come from the germline V gene. V gave up 6 bases and J gave up 6 bases; unmatched junction bases: 12. The CDR3 sequence is 15 residues long. CDR3 protein: CASSRDRGGYSEAFF. The CDR3 DNA follows: TGCGCCAGCAGCCGAGACAGGGGCGGGTACTCTGAAGCTTTCTTT.

The chain employs TRBV6-6 and TRBJ1-2; D is ambiguous. Germline lookup yields CDR1 MNHNY and CDR2 SVGAGI (reference sequence). V lost 7 bases to trimming and J lost 8 bases, with 20 bases between them. The CDR3 is 14 residues long. CDR3 amino acids: CASIPNSGVRGYTF. The DNA of the CDR3 is TGTGCCAGCATCCCAAACTCGGGAGTGAGGGGCTACACCTTC.

This chain connects TRBV25-1 to TRBJ2-2; maybe TRBD2 (7 bases). CDR1 is MGHDK, CDR2 SYGVNS, per germline. Trimming stripped 5 bases from V and 3 bases from J, with 10 bases between. This CDR3 is 14 amino acids long. CDR3 in amino acids: CASSKGGDTGELFF. DNA of the CDR3: TGTGCCAGCAGTAAAGGGGGGGACACCGGGGAGCTGTTTTTT.

The chain uses TRBV5-1 and TRBJ2-7, with 9 nucleotides matching TRBD1. CDR3 length: 15 amino acids. Germline CDR1 reads SGHRS; CDR2 reads YFSETQ. The ends lost 4 bases at V and 0 bases at J; junction bases unmatched: 5. CDR3 nucleotide sequence: TGCGCCAGCAGCCCCAGGGACAGGGTCTCCTACGAGCAGTACTTC. Translation gives CASSPRDRVSYEQYF. The variable domain in full, completed from reference TRBV5-1 and TRBJ2-7, reads KAGVTQTPRYLIKTRGQQVTLSCSPISGHRSVSWYQQTPGQGLQFLFEYFSETQRNKGNFPGRFSGRQFSNSRSEMNVSTLELGDSALYLCASSPRDRVSYEQYFGPGTRLTVT.

The chain has TRBV6-5 and TRBJ2-5; D unresolved. The last part of the DNA fits TRBJ2-7 better; the J call may be wrong. CDR3 length: 13 amino acids. Germline-derived CDR1 and CDR2 are MNHEY and SVGAGI. The DNA for the CDR3 is TGTGCCAGCAGTTACTTATCCTCCTACGAGCAGTACTTC. As protein: CASSYLSSYEQYF.

The chain carries TRBV7-9 and TRBJ2-5; 13 bases fit TRBD2. CDR3 size: 15 residues. V trimming: 3 bases; J trimming: 5 bases; junction bases outside the gene matches: 3. The germline V gene has CDR1 SEHNR and CDR2 FQNEAQ (reference sequence). The CDR3 reads CASSLRTSGGETQYF. For the CDR3, the DNA is TGTGCCAGCAGCTTGAGGACTAGCGGGGGTGAGACCCAGTACTTC.

The chain couples TRBV2 to TRBJ2-2; TRBD1 agrees at 8 bases. Germline CDR1 and CDR2: SNHLY and FYNNEI. This CDR3 region has 17 residues. The V gene end was trimmed by 5 bases and the J gene end by 4 bases; junction bases not matched to a gene: 12. The CDR3 nucleotides are TGTGCCAGCAGTAGCCCCAGGGGGCGAGGTAGCACCGGGGAGCTGTTTTTT. Residues: CASSSPRGRGSTGELFF.

The chain has TRBV7-2 and TRBJ2-7; D not resolved. This CDR3 comprises 14 residues. In germline, CDR1 is SGHTA, CDR2 FQGNSA. Trimming cost V 4 bases and J 2 bases, with 12 bases left between them. CDR3 loop: CASSYSVLPYEQYF. The CDR3, as DNA: TGTGCCAGCAGCTACTCGGTCCTCCCCTACGAGCAGTACTTC.

This rearrangement joins TRBV11-2 to TRBJ2-3, with 12 bases fitting TRBD2. V trimming: 6 bases; J trimming: 4 bases; junction bases outside the gene matches: 5. The CDR3 is 15 amino acids. Germline lookup yields CDR1 SGHAT and CDR2 FQNNGV. The CDR3 DNA is TGTGCCAGCAGTTTACTAGCGGGAGGTTCAGATACGCAGTATTTT. It specifies CASSLLAGGSDTQYF.

The rearrangement links TRBV5-1 to TRBJ2-5, with TRBD2 identical over 8 bases. CDR3 length: 19 residues. V lost 2 bases to trimming and J lost 2 bases; unmatched junction nucleotides: 17. CDR1 is SGHRS, CDR2 YFSETQ, per germline. The CDR3 region has the DNA TGCGCCAGCAGCTTTAGAGCGGGGGCCGGAATGGAGCATCAAGAGACCCAGTACTTC. Amino acids: CASSFRAGAGMEHQETQYF.

The chain links TRBV6-5 to TRBJ1-5, with TRBD1 matching 7 bases. The J segment lost 4 bases and the V segment lost 5 bases, leaving 8 bases of the junction unmatched. The CDR3 contains 15 residues. Looked up from germline, CDR1 is MNHEY and CDR2 is SVGAGI. CDR3 DNA sequence: TGTGCCAGCAGTACCTCGACAGGGACTAATCAGCCCCAGCATTTT. This sequence encodes CASSTSTGTNQPQHF.

The chain links TRBV27 to TRBJ1-4; TRBD1 agrees at 8 bases. The germline CDR1 and CDR2 sequences are MNHEY and SMNVEV (reference sequence). The CDR3 is 16 amino acids. V gave up 5 bases and J gave up 8 bases; unmatched junction bases: 13. CDR3: CASSPTRADRGEKLFF. CDR3 nucleotide sequence: TGTGCCAGCAGTCCAACCCGAGCCGACAGGGGAGAAAAACTGTTTTTT.

The J gene is TRBJ2-4, the V gene TRBV7-6; 7 nucleotides line up with TRBD2. Germline CDR1 and CDR2: SGHVS and FNYEAQ. Unmatched junction bases numbered 8, after V lost 6 bases and J lost 0 bases. There are 16 residues in the CDR3. DNA for the CDR3: TGTGCCAGCAGTCAGCGGGCGGGGGTAGCCAAAAACATTCAGTACTTC. The encoded protein is CASSQRAGVAKNIQYF.

The V gene is TRBV2, the J gene TRBJ1-2; possible D gene TRBD1, 6 bases. V was trimmed by 5 bases and J by 6 bases, leaving 16 bases between them. This CDR3 has 14 residues. Per germline, CDR1 SNHLY and CDR2 FYNNEI. The DNA for the CDR3 is TGTGCCAGCAGTCCATTACCAGGGGTGCATGGCTACACCTTC. It encodes CASSPLPGVHGYTF.

This chain uses TRBV6-5 with TRBJ1-2, with D perhaps matching TRBD1 (6 bases). Trimming stripped 2 bases from V and 6 bases from J, with 16 bases between. Germline lookup yields CDR1 MNHEY and CDR2 SVGAGI. This CDR3 contains 15 residues. The CDR3 spells CASSYATGRLDGYTF. CDR3 in DNA: TGTGCCAGCAGTTACGCCACAGGGCGCCTGGATGGCTACACCTTC.